This TCR beta chain was found in a study of T cells in Graves' hyperthyroidism and ophthalmopathy. This CDR3 comprises 13 residues. In germline, CDR1 is LNHDA, CDR2 SQIVND (reference sequence). With 1 base removed from V and 6 bases from J, the gap between germline ends came to 8 bases. Drawn at first hyperthyroidism diagnosis, the blood sample preceded any ophthalmopathy symptoms. PBMCs came from roughly 10 ml fresh peripheral blood. Regarding this clonotype: As yet, its antigen is unknown.

It was RNA transcripts that yielded the amplified TCR beta CDR3 regions. A set of HTBI primers served as the primers for a first-round RT-PCR of the TCR CDR3. TCRdb recomputed calls from the multiplex PCR reads with MiXCR, one row per CDR3 protein. The table lists around 250,000 distinct CDR3 sequences, 13% to 15% of them singletons, with about 14% in the top ten. Overall study findings and caveats: Ophthalmopathy was separated from stable hyperthyroidism by a 13 V-J model. Researchers found most expanded thyroid clonotypes above 0.001 in blood as well.

The sequenced sample consisted of blood. The receptor's source is a woman between 40 and 55 years old with Graves' hyperthyroidism that later progressed to Graves' ophthalmopathy. The chain joins TRBV19 to TRBJ2-3; D is ambiguous. The chain's CDR3 is CASSIVLGDTQYF. The CDR3 nucleotides read TGTGCCAGTAGTATAGTCCTAGGCGATACGCAGTATTTT.